This TCR beta chain was sequenced for a study of T cells in Graves' hyperthyroidism and ophthalmopathy. RNA transcripts gave rise to amplified TCR beta CDR3 regions. The HTBI primer set served for first-round RT-PCR of the TCR CDR3. TCRdb called the multiplex PCR reads again in MiXCR, with one record for every CDR3 protein. The table shows 450,000 to 650,000 distinct CDR3 sequences, with about 20% occurring only once. This CDR3 has 14 residues. Germline CDR1 SNHLY, CDR2 FYNNEI. The V gene lost 3 bases and the J gene lost 0 bases, with 6 bases spanning the gap. Sequenced input: blood. The receptor was isolated from a man between 18 and 35 years old with Graves' hyperthyroidism. The chain combines TRBV2 with TRBJ1-3; D remains ambiguous. CDR3 nucleotides: TGTGCCAGCAGTGAGAGTCGCTCTGGAAACACCATATATTTT. Its protein product is CASSESRSGNTIYF.